This TCR beta chain was found in a study of blood T cell repertoires in COVID-19. About the study: From the United States, Italy and Spain came samples of acute and convalescent COVID-19. The cDNA or gDNA used as material had been derived from T cells, B-cell-depleted T cells, or PBMCs.

In germline, CDR1 is SEHNR, CDR2 FQNEAQ (reference sequence). The CDR3 spans 17 residues. V shed 4 bases and J 3 bases; nucleotides not matched to a gene: 13. Patients in Seattle were enrolled during active infection, then followed longitudinally. Profiled with immunoSEQ multiplex PCR; TCRdb holds only in-frame clones, not every one. In the table there are 250,000 to 300,000 clones, about 90% of which are singletons. The sequenced sample was peripheral blood. J is TRBJ2-7 and V is TRBV7-9, with 9 bases fitting TRBD1. The receptor's source is a woman aged 25 to 39 with COVID-19, enrolled during active disease. CDR3 bases: TGTGCCAGCAGCTCCGACACTCGGACAGGGGAGATCTACGAGCAGTACTTC. It yields the protein CASSSDTRTGEIYEQYF.